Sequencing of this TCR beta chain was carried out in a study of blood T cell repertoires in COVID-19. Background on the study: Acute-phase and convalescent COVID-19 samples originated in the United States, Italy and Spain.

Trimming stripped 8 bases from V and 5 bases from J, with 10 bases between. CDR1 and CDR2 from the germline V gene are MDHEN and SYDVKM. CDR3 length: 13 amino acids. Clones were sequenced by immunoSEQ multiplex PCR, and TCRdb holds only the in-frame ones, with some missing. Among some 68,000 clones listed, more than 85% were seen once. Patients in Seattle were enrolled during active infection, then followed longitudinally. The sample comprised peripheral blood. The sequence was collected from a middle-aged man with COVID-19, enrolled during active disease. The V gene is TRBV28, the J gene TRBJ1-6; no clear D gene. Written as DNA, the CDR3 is TGTGCCAGCGTGGGCAGCAATAATTCACCCCTCCACTTT. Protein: CASVGSNNSPLHF.